This T cell receptor (beta chain) was profiled in a study of T cell responses to AZD1222 COVID-19 vaccine. The CDR3 consists of 14 residues. V was trimmed by 5 bases and J by 4 bases, leaving 15 bases between them. Germline V lookup: CDR1 SEHNR, CDR2 FQNEAQ (reference sequence). Method: immunoSEQ multiplex PCR; TCRdb's copy keeps in-frame clones and lacks some. This table has 150,000 to 200,000 clones, roughly 90% appearing once. The source is an adult who received the AZD1222 COVID-19 vaccine. The sequences come from peripheral blood, collected 28 days after the second AZD1222 dose. This sequence joins TRBV7-9 and TRBJ2-7; D is possibly TRBD1 or TRBD2 (5 bases each). Here the CDR3 DNA reads TGTGCCAGCAGCGCGGCATGGGACGGTTACGAGCAGTACTTC. This sequence encodes CASSAAWDGYEQYF.